This TCR beta chain was observed in a study of blood T cells in healthy people across ages. At least ten counts were recorded for this clonotype. A sample-barcoded 5' primer and a J-beta primer mix were used in a second PCR of about 6 to 11 cycles. TCRdb passed the 5' RACE reads through MiXCR, listing each CDR3 protein once. The table includes roughly 1,500,000 distinct CDR3 sequences, roughly 30% detected once. Germline CDR1 reads SGHDT; CDR2 reads YYEEEE. Deletions cut 0 bases from V and 3 bases from J, with 8 bases between. The CDR3 totals 14 residues. The chain has TRBV5-6 and TRBJ2-3; D not resolved. Sequenced sample: blood. The clonotype was recovered from a woman in her thirties in good health. The CDR3 sequence: CASSLGSATDTQYF. In DNA form, the CDR3 reads TGTGCCAGCAGCTTGGGGAGCGCTACAGATACGCAGTATTTT. The variable domain in full, completed from reference TRBV5-6 and TRBJ2-3, reads DAGVTQSPTHLIKTRGQQVTLRCSPKSGHDTVSWYQQALGQGPQFIFQYYEEEERQRGNFPDRFSGHQFPNYSSELNVNALLLGDSALYLCASSLGSATDTQYFGPGTRLTVL.